The table lists the clone carrying this T cell receptor beta chain with many counts. Its target is not known. This specimen comes from a study of liver allograft versus peripheral blood T cells. For the study at large: Transplanted livers and recipients' peripheral blood had their T cell receptor repertoires compared. Findings and limits, study-wide: Differences were reported between the T cell receptor repertoires inside liver allografts and those that were detected in peripheral blood.

MiXCR, run by TCRdb on the reads, gives a single entry per CDR3 protein. The sample lists about 15,000 distinct CDR3 sequences, around 20% seen once, with roughly 5.2% in the top ten. The CDR3 runs 17 residues. Germline V gives CDR1 LNHDA, CDR2 SQIVND (reference sequence). V lost 5 bases and J lost 5, with 24 bases in between. The chain links TRBV19 to TRBJ1-1, with D uncertain. This TCR came from a human patient who had a liver transplant. Certain T cells may be donor cells from the graft. The CDR3 DNA reads TGTGCCAGTAGTGGCCGGACGGAGATTCAAGGAAAGACTGAAGCTTTCTTT. This encodes CASSGRTEIQGKTEAFF.